The 31 T cell receptor beta chains below all came from one sample that was sequenced in a study of cytomegalovirus exposure and HLA in healthy donors. Use of 60 Vbeta and 13 Jbeta primers characterized the PCR. Clones were sequenced by immunoSEQ multiplex PCR, and TCRdb holds only the in-frame ones, with some missing. The sample includes roughly 250,000 clones, around 80% of them seen just once. The material sequenced was PBMCs. These receptor sequences come from a girl aged 2 to 10 in good health and CMV-seronegative.

J is TRBJ1-1 and V is TRBV18; 9 bases are a match to TRBD1. V was pared by 5 bases and J by 1 base, with 5 bases of the junction left unmatched. The CDR3 is made up of 15 amino acids. The germline gives CDR1 KGHSH, CDR2 LQKENI. Written as DNA, the CDR3 is TGTGCCAGCTCATCACGGACAGGGGAGAACACTGAAGCTTTCTTT. Amino acids: CASSSRTGENTEAFF.

The chain combines TRBV11-2 with TRBJ2-7, with TRBD2 identical over 7 bases. Germline assignment: CDR1 SGHAT and CDR2 FQNNGV. V lost 2 bases, J lost 6 bases, and 4 bases stayed unmatched. This CDR3 has 13 residues. The CDR3 loop is CASSLSGNGEQYF. In DNA form, the CDR3 reads TGTGCCAGCAGCTTAAGCGGGAACGGCGAGCAGTACTTC.

The sample holds one count of this clone. This chain uses TRBV4-1 with TRBJ1-5; 7 bases fit TRBD1. V shed 4 bases, J shed 7 bases, and the junction held 10 bases outside the gene matches. CDR3 length: 15 amino acids. Germline CDR1 and CDR2: MGHRA and YSYEKL. The CDR3 loop reads CASSRVSEGGQPQHF. CDR3 nucleotides: TGCGCCAGCAGCCGCGTCTCTGAAGGGGGCCAGCCCCAGCATTTT.

On this clone: One end of the junction is discordant with germline, which a read error may explain. This rearrangement joins TRBV7-9 to TRBJ1-1; TRBD1 might be the D (5 bases). The CDR3 is made up of 15 amino acids. Looked up from germline, CDR1 is SEHNR and CDR2 is FQNEAQ (reference sequence). The CDR3: CSSSLGTQGRTEAFF. The CDR3 nucleotides read TGTTCCAGCAGCTTAGGAACGCAGGGTAGGACTGAAGCTTTCTTT. Full variable domain (missing parts from reference TRBV7-9 and TRBJ1-1): DTGVSQNPRHKITKRGQNVTFRCDPISEHNRLYWYRQTLGQGPEFLTYFQNEAQLEKSRLLSDRFSAERPKGSFSTLEIQRTEQGDSAMYLCSSSLGTQGRTEAFFGQGTRLTVV.

J is TRBJ2-5 and V is TRBV27, with a tentative D call TRBD2 (5 bases). TRBJ2-7 explains the end of the DNA better; the J call may be wrong. CDR1 is MNHEY, CDR2 SMNVEV, per germline (reference sequence). This CDR3 comprises 12 residues. The CDR3 spells CASSSGWREQYF. As DNA, the CDR3 is TGTGCCAGCAGTTCGGGATGGCGCGAGCAGTACTTC.

The chain recombines TRBV7-9 with TRBJ1-2; unclear D gene. The germline CDR1 and CDR2 sequences are SEHNR and FQNEAQ (reference sequence). V lost 2 bases, J lost 4 bases, and 8 bases lay in between. The length of the CDR3 is 13 residues. The CDR3 reads CASSLQFGYGYTF. Written as DNA, the CDR3 is TGTGCCAGCAGCTTACAGTTTGGCTATGGCTACACCTTC.

The chain joins TRBV7-9 to TRBJ2-3; 13 bases match TRBD2. This CDR3 has 16 amino acids. V dropped 8 bases and J dropped 5; count of bases not matched to a gene: 10. Germline-derived CDR1 and CDR2 are SEHNR and FQNEAQ (reference sequence). The CDR3 is CASVILAGGPKDTQYF. CDR3 bases: TGTGCCAGCGTTATACTAGCGGGAGGGCCCAAAGATACGCAGTATTTT.

J is TRBJ2-3 and V is TRBV7-9; 11 bases are shared with TRBD2. With V trimmed by 5 bases and J by 1 base, 5 bases remained unmatched. Looked up from germline, CDR1 is SEHNR and CDR2 is FQNEAQ (reference sequence). This CDR3 comprises 16 residues. CDR3: CASSPPGLAGTDTQYF. The CDR3 nucleotides are TGTGCCAGCAGCCCCCCGGGACTAGCGGGCACAGATACGCAGTATTTT.

The chain carries TRBV5-4 and TRBJ1-2; D remains unclear. This CDR3 spans 14 amino acids. The germline gives CDR1 SGHNT, CDR2 YYREEE (reference sequence). Trimming took off 4 bases at V and 6 bases at J, with 16 bases between the two ends. CDR3 region: CASSKSEREDGYTF. Here the CDR3 DNA reads TGTGCCAGCAGCAAGAGCGAGAGAGAGGATGGCTACACCTTC.

The chain joins TRBV19 to TRBJ2-7; 7 nucleotides align to TRBD1. The CDR3 is made up of 16 amino acids. Germline V gene sequence: CDR1 LNHDA, CDR2 SQIVND (reference sequence). Losses at the gene ends were 5 bases for V and 2 bases for J; bases not matched to a gene: 12. The CDR3 nucleotides are TGTGCCAGTAGTCAAACAGGGGTCCGGAGAACCTACGAGCAGTACTTC. Translating it yields CASSQTGVRRTYEQYF.

This sequence joins TRBV9 and TRBJ2-1; 7 bases line up with TRBD2. The length of the CDR3 is 15 residues. Trimming removed 0 bases from V and 4 bases from J; junction bases left unmatched: 4. Germline V gene data show CDR1 as SGDLS and CDR2 as YYNGEE. CDR3 sequence (DNA): TGTGCCAGCAGCGTAGGGCTAGCGGAGTACAATGAGCAGTTCTTC. Protein sequence: CASSVGLAEYNEQFF.

V and J are TRBV28 and TRBJ2-1; 14 bases map to TRBD2. The CDR3 totals 15 residues. Germline V CDR1 and CDR2: MDHEN, SYDVKM. The trim removed 6 bases at V and 11 bases at J, leaving 9 bases unmatched. The CDR3 is CASRVGTSGSKKQFF. DNA for the CDR3: TGTGCCAGCAGGGTAGGGACTAGCGGGAGTAAAAAGCAGTTCTTC.

The genes are TRBV4-2 and TRBJ2-7; 14 bases are shared with TRBD2. The CDR3 has 14 amino acids. Trimming at V came to 4 bases and at J to 5 bases, leaving 1 base not matched to a gene. Germline lookup yields CDR1 LGHNA and CDR2 YNFKEQ. The CDR3 DNA follows: TGTGCCAGCAGCCCGGGACTAGCGGGAGACGAGCAGTACTTC. The encoded protein is CASSPGLAGDEQYF.

The chain is built from TRBV6-5 and TRBJ2-2; TRBD2 matches at 12 bases. The CDR3 runs to 16 residues. J was trimmed by 6 bases and V by 3 bases; bases with no gene match: 5. The V gene's germline CDR1 is MNHEY and CDR2 SVGAGI. CDR3 residues: CASSYLAGGPAGELFF. The CDR3 DNA follows: TGTGCCAGCAGTTATCTAGCGGGGGGGCCCGCCGGGGAGCTGTTTTTT.

The chain couples TRBV12-2 to TRBJ2-7; TRBD2, as called in the table, went unchecked against the DNA. TRBV12-2 counts as a pseudogene. The CDR3 contains 17 residues. The CDR3 DNA is TGTGCAAGTCGCTTAGTAACTGAGACGGGTTCCCCCTACGAGCAGTACTTC. It codes for CASRLVTETGSPYEQYF.

The V gene is TRBV27, the J gene TRBJ2-1, with 10 bases that match TRBD1. CDR3 length equals 13 residues. With 3 bases clipped from V and 12 bases from J, the junction kept 5 bases outside the gene matches. Germline V gene lookup returns CDR1 MNHEY and CDR2 SMNVEV (reference sequence). CDR3 amino acids: CASSFGTGAGQFF. The DNA for the CDR3 is TGTGCCAGCAGTTTCGGGACAGGGGCCGGGCAGTTCTTC.

The V and J genes are TRBV9 and TRBJ2-1, with D hard to call. In germline, CDR1 is SGDLS, CDR2 YYNGEE. CDR3 length equals 11 residues. The V gene lost 3 bases and the J gene lost 6 bases, with 4 bases spanning the gap. The CDR3, as DNA: TGTGCCAGCAGCGCGGGCAATGAGCAGTTCTTC. Protein product: CASSAGNEQFF.

Of note for this clone: The limits of the CDR3 on the DNA are not certain, so only TCRdb's listed CDR3 is given. This rearrangement joins TRBV6-1 to TRBJ1-5; the table's D call TRBD1 went unverified against the DNA. The CDR3 numbers 11 amino acids, ends counted. Germline V gene sequence: CDR1 MNHNS, CDR2 SASEGT. Here the CDR3 reads CASRDILAQHF.

The gene calls are TRBV29-1 and TRBJ2-1, with D possibly being TRBD2 (6 bases). V dropped 3 bases and J dropped 1 base, with 16 bases sitting between them. The CDR3 contains 16 residues. From germline, CDR1 is SQVTM and CDR2 ANQGSEA. CDR3 sequence: CSVEGGGARSYNEQFF. CDR3 DNA: TGCAGCGTTGAGGGTGGAGGGGCTCGTTCCTACAATGAGCAGTTCTTC.

This chain links TRBV5-1 with TRBJ2-1; 7 positions agree with TRBD2. CDR3 length: 16 residues. The trim removed 2 bases at V and 5 bases at J, leaving 10 bases unmatched. In germline, CDR1 is SGHRS, CDR2 YFSETQ. The CDR3 is CASSFYSSGENNEQFF. The CDR3 DNA reads TGCGCCAGCAGCTTCTACTCCAGCGGGGAAAACAATGAGCAGTTCTTC.

The J gene is TRBJ2-7, the V gene TRBV6-5, with 8 bases aligning to TRBD1. The CDR3 consists of 13 residues. The V gene end was trimmed by 4 bases and the J gene end by 3 bases; junction bases not matched to a gene: 2. Germline V gives CDR1 MNHEY, CDR2 SVGAGI. The CDR3 coding sequence is TGTGCCAGCAGTTGGGGACAGGACTACGAGCAGTACTTC. It encodes CASSWGQDYEQYF.

The chain is built from TRBV7-6 and TRBJ2-7; 9 bases fit TRBD2. The ends lost 5 bases at V and 2 bases at J; junction bases unmatched: 13. Germline loops: CDR1 SGHVS, CDR2 FNYEAQ. The CDR3 extends over 17 amino acids. CDR3 nucleotide sequence: TGTGCCAGCAGCCTTCCGAGGTTAGCGGGAGCCCCCTACGAGCAGTACTTC. It translates to CASSLPRLAGAPYEQYF.

V gene TRBV28 combines with J gene TRBJ2-5; D gene ambiguous. Judging by the DNA end, TRBJ2-7 fits better; the J call may be wrong. The CDR3 runs to 12 residues. From germline, CDR1 is MDHEN and CDR2 SYDVKM. The CDR3 DNA follows: TGTGCCAGCAGTTTAGTCGTCAACGAGCAGTACTTC. Its translation is CASSLVVNEQYF.

The rearrangement links TRBV7-9 to TRBJ1-4; no definite D call. Deletions cut 4 bases from V and 8 bases from J, with 17 bases between. The CDR3 runs 15 residues. The germline V gene encodes CDR1 SEHNR and CDR2 FQNEAQ (reference sequence). The CDR3 DNA sequence: TGTGCCAGCAGCTCGCATGGCAGTGGCGGGGAAAAACTGTTTTTT. Its protein is CASSSHGSGGEKLFF. Full variable domain (missing parts from reference TRBV7-9 and TRBJ1-4): DTGVSQNPRHKITKRGQNVTFRCDPISEHNRLYWYRQTLGQGPEFLTYFQNEAQLEKSRLLSDRFSAERPKGSFSTLEIQRTEQGDSAMYLCASSSHGSGGEKLFFGSGTQLSVL.

This chain links TRBV4-1 with TRBJ2-5; 9 bases are shared with TRBD1. The V gene's germline CDR1 is MGHRA and CDR2 YSYEKL. V lost 2 bases to trimming and J lost 10 bases; unmatched junction nucleotides: 8. CDR3 size: 14 residues. CDR3 amino acids: CASSQTGTGKRQYF. The CDR3 coding sequence is TGCGCCAGCAGCCAAACCGGGACAGGGAAGCGCCAGTACTTC.

A note on this clone: This sample also contains other DNA sequences that code for the same CDR3. The V and J genes are TRBV15 and TRBJ2-7, with D uncertain. The CDR3 length is 17 residues. Trimming stripped 0 bases from V and 2 bases from J, with 17 bases between. Germline V lookup: CDR1 LNHNV, CDR2 YYDKDF (reference sequence). The DNA of the CDR3 is TGTGCCACCAGCAGAGATAAAAGGAACGGAGCTACCTACGAGCAGTACTTC. Translation: CATSRDKRNGATYEQYF.

This chain joins TRBV7-8 and TRBJ2-7; TRBD2 aligns across 7 bases. The ends lost 3 bases at V and 4 bases at J; junction bases unmatched: 9. Germline loops: CDR1 SGHVS, CDR2 FQNEAQ. The CDR3 has 15 residues. The CDR3 sequence: CASSLLSGALYEQYF. The CDR3 DNA reads TGTGCCAGCAGCTTGTTAAGCGGGGCCTTATACGAGCAGTACTTC.

J is TRBJ2-3 and V is TRBV4-1; 7 positions match TRBD1. The junction had 2 bases not matched to a gene; V was cut back by 4 bases and J by 1 base. The CDR3 is 14 amino acids. Germline V gene data show CDR1 as MGHRA and CDR2 as YSYEKL. Written as DNA, the CDR3 is TGCGCCAGCAGCCCGGACAGGCGCACAGATACGCAGTATTTT. This translates into CASSPDRRTDTQYF.

V usage is TRBV27 and J usage is TRBJ2-2; 9 bases agree with TRBD1. V trimming: 2 bases; J trimming: 3 bases; junction bases outside the gene matches: 10. Looked up from germline, CDR1 is MNHEY and CDR2 is SMNVEV (reference sequence). This CDR3 comprises 18 residues. The CDR3 DNA is TGTGCCAGCAGTTTAGCCACAGGGGGCGGCGGTTACACCGGGGAGCTGTTTTTT. Its protein product is CASSLATGGGGYTGELFF.

V and J are TRBV11-1 and TRBJ2-3; possible D gene TRBD1, 5 bases. Per germline, CDR1 SGHAT and CDR2 FQDESV (reference sequence). The CDR3 runs 16 residues. Between the trimmed V and J ends, which lost 6 bases and 1 base, there was a span of 17 bases. The CDR3, as DNA: TGTGCCAGCAGTTTCTTCGGCAGGGAAGGCACAGATACGCAGTATTTT. This encodes CASSFFGREGTDTQYF.

This chain connects TRBV19 to TRBJ1-5; D might be TRBD1 (6 bases). The V end was cut by 3 bases, the J end by 3 bases, with 12 bases between. The germline V gene encodes CDR1 LNHDA and CDR2 SQIVND (reference sequence). The CDR3 contains 15 residues. In DNA, the CDR3 is TGTGCCAGTAGTATTTGGCAGGGGCACAATCAGCCCCAGCATTTT. Its translation is CASSIWQGHNQPQHF.